This passage covers 30 T cell receptor beta chains from one sample sequenced in a study of regulatory T cells in long-lasting Graves disease. HTBI primers from iRepertoire and Arm-PCR of CDR3 regions yielded the TCR beta libraries. TCRdb re-called the multiplex PCR reads with MiXCR, one entry per CDR3 protein. There are about 560,000 distinct CDR3 sequences in the sample; roughly a sixth occur only once, and approximately 12% lies in the top ten. Time point noted: newly diagnosed GD, antithyroid drugs for less than 3 months. The TCR library was made from RNA that had been extracted from PBMCs in TRIzol. This same sample was also part of a study on T cells in Graves' hyperthyroidism and ophthalmopathy.

Source: peripheral blood mononuclear cells (PBMCs), taken at new diagnosis, from a patient treated with antithyroid drugs. The receptors derive from a man aged 18 to 29 with Graves disease.

This clonotype was recorded a few times. The gene calls are TRBV13 and TRBJ2-7, with 8 positions matching TRBD1. V dropped 1 base and J dropped 3; count of bases not matched to a gene: 5. CDR3 size: 15 residues. Germline V gene sequence: CDR1 PRHDT, CDR2 FYEKMQ (reference sequence). CDR3 sequence reads: CASSLEGQGHYEQYF. The CDR3 DNA follows: TGTGCCAGCAGCTTAGAAGGACAGGGTCACTACGAGCAGTACTTC. Filled out from reference TRBV13 and TRBJ2-7, the complete variable domain reads AAGVIQSPRHLIKEKRETATLKCYPIPRHDTVYWYQQGPGQDPQFLISFYEKMQSDKGSIPDRFSAQQFSDYHSELNMSSLELGDSALYFCASSLEGQGHYEQYFGPGTRLTVT.

This clonotype was seen at least ten times. The chain is built from TRBV20-1 and TRBJ1-1; maybe TRBD1 (5 bases). The CDR3 loop spans 14 amino acids. CDR1 is DFQATT and CDR2 is SNEGSKA in the germline V gene (reference sequence). V was clipped by 3 bases and J by 1 base, with 12 bases between them. CDR3 bases: TGCAGTGCTAGGTTAGGGGCGCGGAACACTGAAGCTTTCTTT. Translated, it gives CSARLGARNTEAFF.

There are many counts of this clonotype. V and J are TRBV12-3 or TRBV12-4 and TRBJ2-7, with D perhaps matching TRBD2 (5 bases). This CDR3 contains 14 residues. Trimming left V 1 base short and J 0 bases short, with 7 bases between. In nucleotides, the CDR3 is TGTGCCAGCAGTTTAGTCAGCGGCTCCTACGAGCAGTACTTC. Translation: CASSLVSGSYEQYF.

This clonotype has ten or more counts. The J gene is TRBJ2-1, the V gene TRBV5-1, with TRBD2 matching 15 bases. There are 14 residues in the CDR3. Germline V lookup: CDR1 SGHRS, CDR2 YFSETQ. With 5 bases clipped from V and 10 bases from J, the junction kept 4 bases outside the gene matches. Here the CDR3 DNA reads TGCGCCAGCAGGGGACTAGCGGGAGGTCAAGAGCAGTTCTTC. It codes for CASRGLAGGQEQFF.

This clonotype was counted only a few times. The V and J genes are TRBV12-3 or TRBV12-4 and TRBJ1-5; 7 bases are shared with TRBD1. This CDR3 spans 16 amino acids. The J segment lost 0 bases and the V segment lost 2 bases, leaving 4 bases of the junction unmatched. The CDR3 sequence is CASSLRGPVSNQPQHF. The CDR3 DNA sequence: TGTGCCAGCAGTTTAAGGGGGCCGGTTAGCAATCAGCCCCAGCATTTT.

In its sample, this clonotype was seen a few times. The chain recombines TRBV3-1 with TRBJ2-5; 9 nucleotides align to TRBD1. CDR3 size: 22 residues. Germline-derived CDR1 and CDR2 are LGHDT and YNNKEL (reference sequence). V gave up 0 bases and J gave up 4 bases; unmatched junction bases: 24. CDR3 bases: TGTGCCAGCAGCCAAGATCCCAACTGGGGGACAGGGTATATCGGGATAAGAGAGACCCAGTACTTC. This codes for CASSQDPNWGTGYIGIRETQYF.

This clonotype was observed many times. The chain recombines TRBV18 with TRBJ1-1, with 8 bases matching TRBD1. Germline V lookup: CDR1 KGHSH, CDR2 LQKENI. This CDR3 has 14 residues. With V trimmed by 5 bases and J by 2 bases, 4 bases remained unmatched. CDR3 loop: CASSAQGVNTEAFF. CDR3 sequence (DNA): TGTGCCAGCTCAGCACAGGGGGTTAACACTGAAGCTTTCTTT.

The chain recombines TRBV10-2 with TRBJ2-5, with TRBD2 as a possible D gene (7 bases). The germline V and J ends were trimmed by 0 bases and 4 bases, with 12 bases remaining between them. CDR3 length: 15 residues. Germline V gene data show CDR1 as WSHSY and CDR2 as SAAADI. Here the CDR3 DNA reads TGCGCCAGCAGTGAGTCGAGGGGGGGTGGAGAGACCCAGTACTTC. Protein product: CASSESRGGGETQYF.

The chain uses TRBV28 and TRBJ1-2, with 10 bases fitting TRBD1. Per germline, CDR1 MDHEN and CDR2 SYDVKM. This CDR3 has 14 residues. Trimming removed 2 bases from V and 7 bases from J; junction bases left unmatched: 4. The CDR3 loop is CASSLPGQGIGYTF. CDR3 nucleotides: TGTGCCAGCAGTTTACCGGGACAGGGGATTGGCTACACCTTC.

This clonotype was recorded at least ten times. This CDR3 is CASSRELIADTQYF. CDR3 DNA: TGTGCCAGCAGTCGGGAGTTGATTGCAGATACGCAGTATTTT. The J gene is TRBJ2-3, the V gene TRBV28, with a possible D match to TRBD2 (6 bases). Germline V gives CDR1 MDHEN, CDR2 SYDVKM. The CDR3 loop spans 14 amino acids. Trimming removed 5 bases from V and 4 bases from J, with 13 bases in between.

This clonotype was observed a handful of times. The chain recombines TRBV10-1 with TRBJ2-7; D ambiguous. This CDR3 spans 16 amino acids. In germline, CDR1 is WNHNN, CDR2 SYGVQD (reference sequence). Between the trimmed V and J ends, which lost 0 bases and 2 bases, there was a span of 14 bases. The CDR3 sequence: CASSESSSRIPYEQYF. The CDR3 region has the DNA TGCGCCAGCAGTGAGTCGAGCTCCAGGATACCCTACGAGCAGTACTTC.

The CDR3 region is CATEMGSGANVLTF. CDR3 DNA sequence: TGTGCCACCGAGATGGGGTCTGGGGCCAACGTCCTGACTTTC. The genes are TRBV6-1 and TRBJ2-6; D is unresolved. Deletions cut 10 bases from V and 1 base from J, with 11 bases between. The germline V gene has CDR1 MNHNS and CDR2 SASEGT. This CDR3 has 14 residues.

This clonotype was picked up many times. V usage is TRBV7-9 and J usage is TRBJ2-7; D may be TRBD1 (5 bases). CDR3 length: 13 amino acids. Trimming took off 1 base at V and 6 bases at J, with 10 bases between the two ends. Germline CDR1 is SEHNR and CDR2 is FQNEAQ (reference sequence). The CDR3 DNA follows: TGTGCCAGCAGCTTAGGGACATCCCTCGAGCAGTACTTC. This gives the protein CASSLGTSLEQYF.

The CDR3 nucleotides read TGTGCCAGCAGTGAGGAGAGTTCGTGGAATGAGCAGTTCTTC. It codes for CASSEESSWNEQFF. The chain links TRBV2 to TRBJ2-1; D call uncertain. Trimming took off 3 bases at V and 7 bases at J, with 13 bases between the two ends. The CDR3 sequence is 14 residues long. CDR1 and CDR2 (germline): SNHLY, FYNNEI.

This clonotype appeared a few times. The chain carries TRBV20-1 and TRBJ2-2; 9 bases agree with TRBD2. Germline-derived CDR1 and CDR2 are DFQATT and SNEGSKA (reference sequence). The CDR3 loop spans 17 amino acids. V shed 2 bases, J shed 5 bases, and the junction held 12 bases outside the gene matches. The CDR3 is CSARKRGAGGWTGELFF. DNA of the CDR3: TGCAGTGCTAGAAAACGAGGCGCGGGAGGGTGGACCGGGGAGCTGTTTTTT.

Comment on this clonotype: The junction does not match germline at one end; this may be a read error. The J gene is TRBJ2-1, the V gene TRBV4-1; TRBD2 matches 10 bases. Looked up from germline, CDR1 is MGHRA and CDR2 is YSYEKL. There are 15 residues in the CDR3. CDR3 sequence: CASSQDREREGGQFF. The CDR3 region has the DNA TGTGCCAGCAGCCAAGATCGAGAGCGGGAGGGGGGGCAGTTCTTC.

On this clonotype itself: The junction differs from germline at one of its ends, possibly a read error. This sequence joins TRBV5-6 and TRBJ1-4; 8 bases map to TRBD1. There are 15 residues in the CDR3. In germline, CDR1 is SGHDT, CDR2 YYEEEE. CDR3 DNA sequence: TGTGCCAGCAGCCAATTTGGGGACAGGAATGGAAAACTGTTTTTT. It yields the protein CASSQFGDRNGKLFF.

This clonotype was recorded at least ten times. The chain carries TRBV28 and TRBJ2-7; D tentatively reads TRBD1 or TRBD2 (5 bases each). V gave up 2 bases and J gave up 5 bases, with 10 bases separating them. The CDR3 contains 13 residues. Per the germline V gene, CDR1 is MDHEN and CDR2 is SYDVKM. CDR3 DNA: TGTGCCAGCAGTTTAGGACTCAGGGACGAGCAGTACTTC. Protein: CASSLGLRDEQYF.

This chain joins TRBV15 and TRBJ2-1; D uncertain. V lost 5 bases and J lost 1, with 12 bases in between. The CDR3 is 15 residues long. The germline V gene has CDR1 LNHNV and CDR2 YYDKDF (reference sequence). CDR3 DNA sequence: TGTGCCACCAGCCACCCTCCGGGTTCCTACAATGAGCAGTTCTTC. This encodes CATSHPPGSYNEQFF.

This clonotype was seen at least ten times. The chain links TRBV27 to TRBJ2-7; possible D gene TRBD2, 7 bases. The germline gives CDR1 MNHEY, CDR2 SMNVEV (reference sequence). CDR3 length: 15 residues. The germline V and J ends were trimmed by 0 bases and 5 bases, with 14 bases remaining between them. Written as DNA, the CDR3 is TGTGCCAGCAGTTTATCGTGGGGGCGGGGGAACGAGCAGTACTTC. It yields the protein CASSLSWGRGNEQYF.

This clonotype came up many times. The rearrangement joins TRBV10-3 to TRBJ2-3; D remains ambiguous. The CDR3 spans 12 residues. Trimming shortened V by 2 bases and J by 3 bases, and 3 bases separated the two germline ends. The germline CDR1 and CDR2 sequences are ENHRY and SYGVKD. The CDR3 sequence: CAISEGTDTQYF. CDR3 sequence (DNA): TGTGCCATCAGTGAGGGTACAGATACGCAGTATTTT.

This clonotype was counted only a few times. The chain uses TRBV5-1 and TRBJ1-3, with unresolved D. The V end was cut by 3 bases, the J end by 4 bases, with 17 bases between. Germline loops: CDR1 SGHRS, CDR2 YFSETQ. The CDR3 extends over 16 amino acids. This CDR3 reads CASSSEYPPSGNTIYF. The CDR3 nucleotides read TGCGCCAGCAGCTCGGAGTATCCCCCATCCGGAAACACCATATATTTT.

V usage is TRBV20-1 and J usage is TRBJ2-7; the match to TRBD1 covers 7 bases. The germline V gene encodes CDR1 DFQATT and CDR2 SNEGSKA (reference sequence). The CDR3 extends over 15 amino acids. Trimming at V came to 5 bases and at J to 1 base, leaving 11 bases not matched to a gene. DNA for the CDR3: TGCAGTGCTCTAATCGACAGGGCCCCTTCCTACGAGCAGTACTTC. Residues: CSALIDRAPSYEQYF.

A few counts support this clonotype. CDR3 nucleotide sequence: TGTGCCAGCAGCCAAGTAGGAGGGAACACCGGGGAGCTGTTTTTT. Its protein is CASSQVGGNTGELFF. This chain connects TRBV3-1 to TRBJ2-2; a weak D match, TRBD2 (5 bases). Germline CDR1 is LGHDT and CDR2 is YNNKEL (reference sequence). Trimming cost V 1 base and J 1 base, with 7 bases left between them. This CDR3 region has 15 residues. Drawing the rest from reference TRBV3-1 and TRBJ2-2, the complete variable domain is DTAVSQTPKYLVTQMGNDKSIKCEQNLGHDTMYWYKQDSKKFLKIMFSYNNKELIINETVPNRFSPKSPDKAHLNLHINSLELGDSAVYFCASSQVGGNTGELFFGEGSRLTVL.

The table lists this clonotype with many counts. V and J are TRBV2 and TRBJ2-3; D remains ambiguous. V dropped 7 bases and J dropped 4 bases, with 9 bases sitting between them. This CDR3 is 12 amino acids long. The germline V gene encodes CDR1 SNHLY and CDR2 FYNNEI. CDR3 loop: CASTERSDTQYF. Written as DNA, the CDR3 is TGTGCCAGCACCGAACGGTCAGATACGCAGTATTTT.

This clonotype came up many times. The chain joins TRBV20-1 to TRBJ2-3; D is perhaps TRBD1 or TRBD2 (5 bases each). The germline V gene encodes CDR1 DFQATT and CDR2 SNEGSKA (reference sequence). The CDR3 has 13 amino acids. V was clipped by 1 base and J by 8 bases, with 13 bases between them. Here the CDR3 DNA reads TGCAGTGCTAGAGCGGGGACCCCAGCTACGCAGTATTTT. It yields the protein CSARAGTPATQYF.

This clonotype was observed many times. The rearrangement uses TRBV11-1 and TRBJ2-2; the D is unclear. There are 14 residues in the CDR3. The germline gives CDR1 SGHAT, CDR2 FQDESV (reference sequence). The V gene lost 1 base and the J gene lost 1 base, with 4 bases spanning the gap. As DNA, the CDR3 is TGTGCCAGCAGCTTAGAGAAGAACACCGGGGAGCTGTTTTTT. Translated, it gives CASSLEKNTGELFF. Combining the CDR3 with reference TRBV11-1 and TRBJ2-2 gives the whole variable domain EAEVAQSPRYKITEKSQAVAFWCDPISGHATLYWYRQILGQGPELLVQFQDESVVDDSQLPKDRFSAERLKGVDSTLKIQPAELGDSAMYLCASSLEKNTGELFFGEGSRLTVL.

On this clonotype: The junction departs from germline at one end; a sequencing error may be responsible. This rearrangement joins TRBV5-1 to TRBJ2-3, with 8 bases lining up with TRBD1. The CDR3 extends over 13 amino acids. Germline values: CDR1 SGHRS, CDR2 YFSETQ. CDR3 region: CAGSWTGSDTQYF. DNA for the CDR3: TGCGCCGGCAGCTGGACAGGGTCAGATACGCAGTATTTT.

This chain uses TRBV27 with TRBJ1-6; 8 bases fit TRBD1. The germline gives CDR1 MNHEY, CDR2 SMNVEV (reference sequence). The CDR3 runs 16 residues. Losses at the gene ends were 6 bases for V and 6 bases for J; bases not matched to a gene: 10. CDR3 sequence reads: CASRPDRAISNSPLHF. In DNA form, the CDR3 reads TGTGCCAGCAGGCCGGACAGGGCGATAAGTAATTCACCCCTCCACTTT.

There are many counts of this clonotype. The chain has TRBV18 and TRBJ2-2, with D uncertain. Germline lookup yields CDR1 KGHSH and CDR2 LQKENI. Trimming pared 2 bases from V and 2 bases from J, leaving 3 bases between. This CDR3 contains 13 residues. The chain's CDR3 is CASSPVNTGELFF. The CDR3 region has the DNA TGTGCCAGCTCACCAGTTAACACCGGGGAGCTGTTTTTT. Drawing the rest from reference TRBV18 and TRBJ2-2, the complete variable domain is NAGVMQNPRHLVRRRGQEARLRCSPMKGHSHVYWYRQLPEEGLKFMVYLQKENIIDESGMPKERFSAEFPKEGPSILRIQQVVRGDSAAYFCASSPVNTGELFFGEGSRLTVL.